Each of the 9 T cell receptor beta chains below was sequenced from the same sample in a study of T cell repertoires in cytomegalovirus infection. These receptors lack a known antigen. TCRdb re-called the reads through MiXCR, storing one row per CDR3 protein. The sample has about 770,000 distinct CDR3 sequences; about 28% are singletons. Sequenced material: cultured CD8+ T cells from PBMCs, taken from culture after CMV antigen stimulation. Receptors were obtained from a human donor in good health (CMV status not recorded). Some clones in this sample may be carry-over from other donors' samples.

The V and J genes are TRBV10-3 and TRBJ1-2; possible D gene TRBD1, 5 bases. Germline V gene data show CDR1 as ENHRY and CDR2 as SYGVKD. The CDR3 spans 12 residues. Trimming took 6 bases from V and 10 from J, leaving 15 bases between them. The CDR3 DNA reads TGTGCCATCAGGGGACTGAACCAAAACTACACCTTC. As protein: CAIRGLNQNYTF.

This clonotype came up once. Here the CDR3 omits its conserved ending phenylalanine or tryptophan, so a read error is the likely source. The genes are TRBV29-1 and TRBJ1-1; no firm D call. With 6 bases removed from V and 1 base from J, the gap between germline ends came to 12 bases. Germline-derived CDR1 and CDR2 are SQVTM and ANQGSEA. This CDR3 region has 13 residues. The CDR3 sequence: CSVIPTANTEAFY. The CDR3 DNA sequence: TGCAGCGTCATACCGACGGCGAACACTGAAGCTTTCTAT.

The chain links TRBV7-6 to TRBJ2-3; tentatively, D is TRBD2 (5 bases). V was clipped by 10 bases and J by 5 bases, with 13 bases between them. Germline CDR1 reads SGHVS; CDR2 reads FNYEAQ. This CDR3 is built from 12 residues. The CDR3 DNA reads TGTGCCACCGGGCGTGGGAGAGATACGCAGTATTTT. This encodes CATGRGRDTQYF. The whole variable domain, remainder taken from reference TRBV7-6 and TRBJ2-3, is GAGVSQSPRYKVTKRGQDVALRCDPISGHVSLYWYRQALGQGPEFLTYFNYEAQQDKSGLPNDRFSAERPEGSISTLTIQRTEQRDSAMYRCATGRGRDTQYFGPGTRLTVL.

The sample holds many counts of this clonotype. The rearrangement links TRBV2 to TRBJ1-2; D unclear. This CDR3 comprises 14 residues. Germline V lookup: CDR1 SNHLY, CDR2 FYNNEI. V was shortened by 3 bases and J by 0 bases, with 8 bases between the two germline ends. As DNA, the CDR3 is TGTGCCAGCAGTGAGAGGGATGCTAACTATGGCTACACCTTC. As protein: CASSERDANYGYTF.

This clonotype was detected a few times. The V call is TRBV7-3, the J call TRBJ1-1; D possibly corresponds to TRBD1 (5 bases). This CDR3 is 14 amino acids long. Per germline, CDR1 SGHTA and CDR2 FQGTGA. The germline V and J ends were trimmed by 3 bases and 3 bases, with 11 bases remaining between them. In DNA, the CDR3 is TGTGCCAGCAGCTTTTCAGGGTGGGACACTGAAGCTTTCTTT. This translates into CASSFSGWDTEAFF.

Only a few counts were recorded for this clonotype. The chain joins TRBV6-5 to TRBJ2-1, with 12 bases that match TRBD2. Germline CDR1 reads MNHEY; CDR2 reads SVGAGI. The J segment lost 5 bases and the V segment lost 4 bases, leaving 6 bases of the junction unmatched. This CDR3 comprises 16 residues. The CDR3 is CASSSRTSGDHNEQFF. The CDR3, as DNA: TGTGCCAGCAGTTCGCGGACTAGCGGGGACCACAATGAGCAGTTCTTC.

A single count supports this clonotype. The chain has TRBV5-1 and TRBJ2-1; 9 bases map to TRBD1. V dropped 4 bases and J dropped 7; count of bases not matched to a gene: 6. This CDR3 has 14 residues. The V gene's germline CDR1 is SGHRS and CDR2 YFSETQ. The CDR3 coding sequence is TGCGCCAGCAGCCCGCAACAGGGGGCGAATGAGCAGTTCTTC. Its translation: CASSPQQGANEQFF.

The chain recombines TRBV5-6 with TRBJ1-4; D is possibly TRBD1 (5 bases). CDR1 is SGHDT and CDR2 is YYEEEE in the germline V gene. Between the trimmed V and J ends, which lost 6 bases and 5 bases, there was a span of 14 bases. The CDR3 has 14 amino acids. This CDR3 reads CASTLGTLNEKLFF. The DNA for the CDR3 is TGTGCCAGCACCCTAGGGACGTTGAATGAAAAACTGTTTTTT.

This clonotype was detected ten times or more. The V call is TRBV7-6, the J call TRBJ2-2; 11 bases map to TRBD2. The junction had 2 bases not matched to a gene; V was cut back by 2 bases and J by 6 bases. Germline V CDR1 and CDR2: SGHVS, FNYEAQ. This CDR3 has 15 residues. The CDR3 bases are TGTGCCAGCAGCTTACTAGCGGGGGGCCCCGGGGAGCTGTTTTTT. It yields the protein CASSLLAGGPGELFF.